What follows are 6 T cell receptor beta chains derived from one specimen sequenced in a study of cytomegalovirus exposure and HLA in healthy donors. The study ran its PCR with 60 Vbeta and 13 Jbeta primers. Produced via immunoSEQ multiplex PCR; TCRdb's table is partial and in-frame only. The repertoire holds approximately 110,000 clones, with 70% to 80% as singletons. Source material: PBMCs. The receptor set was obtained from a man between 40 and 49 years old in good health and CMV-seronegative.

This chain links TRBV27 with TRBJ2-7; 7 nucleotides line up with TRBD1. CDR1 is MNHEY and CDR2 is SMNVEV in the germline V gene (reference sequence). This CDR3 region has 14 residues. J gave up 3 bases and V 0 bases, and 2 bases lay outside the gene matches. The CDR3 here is CASSLSSGGYEQYF. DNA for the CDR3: TGTGCCAGCAGTTTATCGTCAGGGGGCTACGAGCAGTACTTC.

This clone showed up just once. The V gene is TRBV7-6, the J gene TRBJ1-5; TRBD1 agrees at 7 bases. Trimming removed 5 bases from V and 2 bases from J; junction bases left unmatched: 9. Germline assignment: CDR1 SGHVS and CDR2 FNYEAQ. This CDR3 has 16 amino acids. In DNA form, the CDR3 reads TGTGCCAGCAGCGCAACAGGGGACAGTGGCAATCAGCCCCAGCATTTT. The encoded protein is CASSATGDSGNQPQHF.

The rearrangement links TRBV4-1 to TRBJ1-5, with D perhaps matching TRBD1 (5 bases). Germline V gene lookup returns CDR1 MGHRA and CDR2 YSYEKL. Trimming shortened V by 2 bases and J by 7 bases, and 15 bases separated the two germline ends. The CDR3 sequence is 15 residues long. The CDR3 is CASSQIVGAIQPQHF. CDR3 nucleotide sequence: TGCGCCAGCAGCCAAATAGTAGGGGCAATCCAGCCCCAGCATTTT.

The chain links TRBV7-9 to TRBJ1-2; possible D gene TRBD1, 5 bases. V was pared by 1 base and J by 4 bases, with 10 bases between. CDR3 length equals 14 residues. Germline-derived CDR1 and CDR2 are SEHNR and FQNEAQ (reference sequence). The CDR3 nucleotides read TGTGCCAGCAGCTTAGGTTCAGGGCCCTATGGCTACACCTTC. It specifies CASSLGSGPYGYTF.

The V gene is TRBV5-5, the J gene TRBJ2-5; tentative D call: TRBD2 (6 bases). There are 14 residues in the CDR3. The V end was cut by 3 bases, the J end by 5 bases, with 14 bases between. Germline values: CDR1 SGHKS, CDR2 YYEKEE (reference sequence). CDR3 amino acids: CASSSGTLVETQYF. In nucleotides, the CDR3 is TGTGCCAGCAGCTCGGGGACTCTCGTGGAGACCCAGTACTTC.

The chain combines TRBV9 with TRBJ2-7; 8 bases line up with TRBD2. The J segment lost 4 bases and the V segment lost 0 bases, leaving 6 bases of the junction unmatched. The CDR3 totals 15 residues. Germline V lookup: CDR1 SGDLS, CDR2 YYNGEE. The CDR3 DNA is TGTGCCAGCAGCGTAGCCGGGGGGGTCGGGTACGAGCAGTACTTC. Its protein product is CASSVAGGVGYEQYF.